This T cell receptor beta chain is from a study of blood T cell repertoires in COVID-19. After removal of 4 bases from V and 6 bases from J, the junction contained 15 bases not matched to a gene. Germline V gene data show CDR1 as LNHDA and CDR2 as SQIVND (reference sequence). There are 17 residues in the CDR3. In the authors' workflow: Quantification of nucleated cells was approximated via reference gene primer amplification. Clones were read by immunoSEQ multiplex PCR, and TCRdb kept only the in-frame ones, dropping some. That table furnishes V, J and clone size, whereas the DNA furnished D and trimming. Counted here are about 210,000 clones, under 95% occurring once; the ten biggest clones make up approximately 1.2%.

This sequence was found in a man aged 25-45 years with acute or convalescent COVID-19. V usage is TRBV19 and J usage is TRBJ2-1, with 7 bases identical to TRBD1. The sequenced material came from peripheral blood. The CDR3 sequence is CASSTILRQGTGNEQFF. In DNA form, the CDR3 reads TGTGCCAGTAGTACAATACTTCGACAGGGAACAGGCAATGAGCAGTTCTTC.